The 32 T cell receptor beta chains listed next were all sequenced from one sample in a study of post-analysis software for immune sequencing data. No antigen is known for these receptors. Unique molecular identifiers had been added to the TCR beta cDNA libraries. TCRdb re-called the PCR reads through MiXCR, storing one row per CDR3 protein. Here the sample spans hundreds of thousands of distinct CDR3 sequences, approximately 60% being singletons. Study outcomes and limitations: TRBV5-6, TRBV5-1 and TRBV20-1 were among five TRBV segments more frequent in patients than controls.

Sample: blood. These receptors were obtained from a girl between 2 and 10 years old with multiple sclerosis.

This clonotype showed up just once. The chain carries TRBV24-1 and TRBJ2-1, with TRBD2 matching over 9 bases. The CDR3 loop spans 17 amino acids. With 2 bases clipped from V and 6 bases from J, the junction kept 10 bases outside the gene matches. Germline CDR1 KGHDR, CDR2 SFDVKD. Written as DNA, the CDR3 is TGTGCCACCAGTGATTCACATATTAGCGGGAGAACCAATGAGCAGTTCTTC. Residues: CATSDSHISGRTNEQFF.

The chain combines TRBV4-1 with TRBJ2-3; D is perhaps TRBD1 (5 bases). V lost 1 base and J 5 bases, leaving 13 bases between the germline ends. This CDR3 is 15 amino acids long. Germline CDR1 MGHRA, CDR2 YSYEKL. CDR3 bases: TGCGCCAGCAGCCAAGGTGCAGGGATGAAAGATACGCAGTATTTT. Translation gives CASSQGAGMKDTQYF.

The CDR3 bases are TGTGCCAGCAGCCTGGACACTTTCGACCACGAGCAGTACTTC. It encodes CASSLDTFDHEQYF. The rearrangement uses TRBV7-2 and TRBJ2-7; maybe TRBD1 (5 bases). Trimming took off 5 bases at V and 5 bases at J, with 16 bases between the two ends. The CDR3 is 14 amino acids. Germline assignment: CDR1 SGHTA and CDR2 FQGNSA.

V gene TRBV12-3 or TRBV12-4 combines with J gene TRBJ2-4; 7 nucleotides align to TRBD2. The J call may be wrong; the DNA end is better matched by TRBJ2-7. CDR3 size: 15 residues. The CDR3 sequence is CASSLAGGPFYEQYF. The CDR3 DNA reads as TGTGCCAGCAGTTTAGCGGGAGGGCCCTTCTACGAGCAGTACTTC.

The V call is TRBV10-3, the J call TRBJ2-3, with 8 bases fitting TRBD1. CDR1 and CDR2 (germline): ENHRY, SYGVKD. V was clipped by 2 bases and J by 4 bases; unmatched bases: 8. The CDR3 is 16 residues long. This CDR3 reads CAISERQGRIADTQYF. The CDR3, as DNA: TGTGCCATCAGTGAGAGACAGGGGAGGATCGCAGATACGCAGTATTTT.

The chain is built from TRBV5-5 and TRBJ2-7; 8 bases agree with TRBD2. The CDR3 runs 14 residues. The germline gives CDR1 SGHKS, CDR2 YYEKEE (reference sequence). Trimming removed 0 bases from V and 9 bases from J; junction bases left unmatched: 8. DNA for the CDR3: TGTGCCAGCAGCTTGGAAAGTCTAGCGGGTCTGCAGTACTTC. It is translated as CASSLESLAGLQYF.

This clonotype has a handful of counts. V is TRBV20-1 and J is TRBJ2-1, with D possibly TRBD1 on 5 matching bases. Trimming removed 6 bases at V and 0 bases at J, with 21 bases between. This CDR3 spans 17 amino acids. Germline V gives CDR1 DFQATT, CDR2 SNEGSKA (reference sequence). The CDR3 spells CSATKPGFPSSYNEQFF. The CDR3 nucleotides read TGCAGTGCAACAAAACCAGGGTTCCCAAGCTCCTACAATGAGCAGTTCTTC.

This rearrangement joins TRBV7-8 to TRBJ2-2; tentative D call: TRBD2 (5 bases). V lost 0 bases, J lost 2 bases, and 19 bases lay in between. The CDR3 sequence is 19 residues long. Germline values: CDR1 SGHVS, CDR2 FQNEAQ. The CDR3 sequence: CASSLAFGERTQNTGELFF. The CDR3 nucleotides read TGTGCCAGCAGCTTAGCGTTTGGTGAAAGGACTCAAAACACCGGGGAGCTGTTTTTT.

Regarding this clonotype: Sequence at one end of the junction differs from germline and may be a read error. The chain combines TRBV20-1 with TRBJ2-3; TRBD2 aligns across 11 bases. This CDR3 spans 16 amino acids. The germline V gene has CDR1 DFQATT and CDR2 SNEGSKA (reference sequence). The CDR3 loop reads CSASSPTSGSTDTQYF. DNA for the CDR3: TGCAGTGCCTCCTCCCCCACTAGCGGGAGCACCGATACGCAGTATTTT.

V is TRBV27 and J is TRBJ2-5, with D perhaps TRBD1 (5 bases). The DNA end lines up better with TRBJ2-7; the J call may be wrong. This CDR3 is 13 amino acids long. Looked up from germline, CDR1 is MNHEY and CDR2 is SMNVEV (reference sequence). The CDR3 reads CASSFRTPGEQYF. The CDR3 nucleotides are TGTGCCAGCAGTTTCCGGACACCAGGCGAGCAGTACTTC.

V and J are TRBV5-1 and TRBJ2-7; the match to TRBD2 covers 10 bases. Germline CDR1 is SGHRS and CDR2 is YFSETQ. The J segment lost 7 bases and the V segment lost 4 bases, leaving 14 bases of the junction unmatched. The CDR3 is 16 amino acids. The CDR3 DNA reads as TGCGCCAGCAGCCCTGGACTAGCGGATCTCACAGGGGAGCAGTACTTC. Translating gives CASSPGLADLTGEQYF.

CDR3 sequence (DNA): TGTGCCAGCAGTTTAATGGGAGGTGAGCAGTACTTC. Protein sequence: CASSLMGGEQYF. The chain joins TRBV12-3 or TRBV12-4 to TRBJ2-4; perhaps TRBD2 as D (6 bases). The ends were cut back, 2 bases at V and 13 bases at J, with 12 bases in the middle. This CDR3 is 12 amino acids long.

This chain uses TRBV5-4 with TRBJ2-3; 16 bases align to TRBD2. The V gene's germline CDR1 is SGHNT and CDR2 YYREEE (reference sequence). V gave up 3 bases and J gave up 6 bases; unmatched junction bases: 7. This CDR3 is built from 17 residues. This chain's CDR3 is CASSYPGLAGGADTQYF. CDR3 DNA: TGTGCCAGCAGCTACCCGGGACTAGCGGGGGGGGCCGATACGCAGTATTTT.

Note on this clonotype: A clone one base away is much larger, so this may be a read error. This chain joins TRBV27 and TRBJ2-7; D possibly corresponds to TRBD2 (5 bases). Between the trimmed V and J ends, which lost 6 bases and 4 bases, there was a span of 22 bases. CDR1 MNHEY and CDR2 SMNVEV come from the germline V gene (reference sequence). The CDR3 contains 16 residues. As DNA, the CDR3 is TGTGCCAGCAGCAGTTTAATCCAGCGGCCTAGGTACGAGCAGTACTTC. Protein product: CASSSLIQRPRYEQYF.

The CDR3 is CASSETSGRPYNEQFF. CDR3 nucleotides: TGTGCCAGCAGCGAGACTAGCGGGAGGCCCTACAATGAGCAGTTCTTC. The chain joins TRBV5-5 to TRBJ2-1; 13 bases are a match to TRBD2. CDR3 length equals 16 residues. CDR1 SGHKS and CDR2 YYEKEE come from the germline V gene (reference sequence). The trim removed 4 bases at V and 2 bases at J, leaving 3 bases unmatched.

The CDR3 DNA is TGTGCCAGCAGCAGCCGGACCGAGCAGTTCTTC. Protein: CASSSRTEQFF. The chain links TRBV6-2 or TRBV6-3 to TRBJ2-1; D unclear. Trimming shortened V by 6 bases and J by 10 bases, and 10 bases separated the two germline ends. The germline V gene has CDR1 MNHEY and CDR2 SVGEGT. The CDR3 covers 11 residues.

This clonotype has more than one count but fewer than ten. The V call is TRBV6-6, the J call TRBJ2-7; D uncertain. The germline V gene has CDR1 MNHNY and CDR2 SVGAGI (reference sequence). V was clipped by 4 bases and J by 3 bases, with 10 bases between them. This CDR3 spans 13 amino acids. The CDR3, as DNA: TGTGCCAGCAGTTCTCCGGGTAGCTACGAGCAGTACTTC. Translation gives CASSSPGSYEQYF.

This clonotype occurred a few times. The CDR3: CSASGGENYGYTF. The CDR3, as DNA: TGCAGTGCTTCAGGGGGCGAGAACTATGGCTACACCTTC. The chain links TRBV20-1 to TRBJ1-2; 8 bases align to TRBD1. V lost 5 bases to trimming and J lost 2 bases; unmatched junction nucleotides: 4. This CDR3 spans 13 amino acids. The germline V gene has CDR1 DFQATT and CDR2 SNEGSKA (reference sequence).

This clonotype was counted a few times. Because it lacks the conserved phenylalanine or tryptophan at the end, this CDR3 is likely a read error. The chain recombines TRBV4-1 with TRBJ1-2; a weak D match, TRBD1 (5 bases). The V end lost 5 bases, the J end lost 6 bases, and 16 bases lay between the germline ends. The germline gives CDR1 MGHRA, CDR2 YSYEKL. The CDR3 is 14 residues long. CDR3 residues: CASSAPAGTHGYTI. For the CDR3, the DNA is TGCGCCAGCAGCGCCCCCGCAGGGACCCATGGCTACACCATC.

The chain joins TRBV10-3 to TRBJ2-3, with a possible D match to TRBD2 (7 bases). Germline CDR1 reads ENHRY; CDR2 reads SYGVKD. The CDR3 extends over 16 amino acids. Trimming removed 3 bases from V and 4 bases from J, with 17 bases in between. CDR3 coding DNA: TGTGCCATCAGTGAAAATTATCGGGGGGCGGCAGATACGCAGTATTTT. The encoded protein is CAISENYRGAADTQYF.

CDR3 loop: CASRCGTSSSYEQYF. CDR3 DNA sequence: TGTGCCAGCAGATGTGGGACCTCAAGCTCCTACGAGCAGTACTTC. The chain combines TRBV6-1 with TRBJ2-7; either TRBD1 or TRBD2 may supply D (5 bases each). CDR3 length: 15 residues. The germline CDR1 and CDR2 sequences are MNHNS and SASEGT. Trimming pared 6 bases from V and 0 bases from J, leaving 15 bases between.

The CDR3 DNA sequence: TGTGCCAGCAGCTTAATTGGGACGCAGATCAACAATGAGCAGTTCTTC. Its protein is CASSLIGTQINNEQFF. The gene calls are TRBV13 and TRBJ2-1, with D tentatively TRBD1 or TRBD2 (5 bases each). The V gene's germline CDR1 is PRHDT and CDR2 FYEKMQ (reference sequence). CDR3 length equals 16 residues. V was trimmed by 2 bases and J by 5 bases, leaving 16 bases between them.

The chain recombines TRBV5-1 with TRBJ1-5; 10 nucleotides align to TRBD1. Germline CDR1 reads SGHRS; CDR2 reads YFSETQ. The junction had 7 bases not matched to a gene; V was cut back by 3 bases and J by 4 bases. The CDR3 loop spans 16 amino acids. The CDR3, as DNA: TGCGCCAGCAGCTGGGACAGGGGAACCGGGAATCAGCCCCAGCATTTT. It specifies CASSWDRGTGNQPQHF. Complete variable domain (other parts from reference TRBV5-1 and TRBJ1-5): KAGVTQTPRYLIKTRGQQVTLSCSPISGHRSVSWYQQTPGQGLQFLFEYFSETQRNKGNFPGRFSGRQFSNSRSEMNVSTLELGDSALYLCASSWDRGTGNQPQHFGDGTRLSIL.

In this sample, this clonotype turned up many times. The rearrangement joins TRBV7-2 to TRBJ2-1, with D perhaps matching TRBD1 (6 bases). Germline CDR1 reads SGHTA; CDR2 reads FQGNSA. V lost 5 bases to trimming and J lost 9 bases, with 14 bases between them. This CDR3 comprises 13 residues. The CDR3 coding sequence is TGTGCCAGCAGCCAACAGGGTAGAGGTGAGCAGTTCTTC. Translating it yields CASSQQGRGEQFF. Complete variable domain (other parts from reference TRBV7-2 and TRBJ2-1): GAGVSQSPSNKVTEKGKDVELRCDPISGHTALYWYRQSLGQGLEFLIYFQGNSAPDKSGLPSDRFSAERTGGSVSTLTIQRTQQEDSAVYLCASSQQGRGEQFFGPGTRLTVL.

This clonotype was seen more than once but under ten times. This chain links TRBV4-3 with TRBJ2-5; maybe TRBD2 (7 bases). The V gene's germline CDR1 is LGHNA and CDR2 YSLEER. Trimming removed 0 bases at V and 5 bases at J, with 16 bases between. This CDR3 has 16 residues. The CDR3 nucleotides read TGCGCCAGCAGCCAAGATCTTCCGGGGGGCGGGGAGACCCAGTACTTC. Its translation is CASSQDLPGGGETQYF.

There are a few counts of this clonotype. This chain uses TRBV20-1 with TRBJ2-2; D gene unclear. Germline CDR1 is DFQATT and CDR2 is SNEGSKA (reference sequence). The CDR3 spans 13 residues. V lost 0 bases and J 1 base, leaving 3 bases between the germline ends. CDR3 DNA sequence: TGCAGTGCTAGAGATTGGAACACCGGGGAGCTGTTTTTT. Translating gives CSARDWNTGELFF.

In nucleotides, the CDR3 is TGTGCCAGCCCGGACAGTTTTGAAGCTTTCTTT. Protein sequence: CASPDSFEAFF. The genes are TRBV6-4 and TRBJ1-1, with D tentatively TRBD1 (6 bases). Trimming removed 8 bases from V and 7 bases from J, with 11 bases in between. There are 11 residues in the CDR3. Per germline, CDR1 MRHNA and CDR2 SNTAGT.

This chain joins TRBV5-1 and TRBJ2-1; 8 bases match TRBD2. Germline V gene sequence: CDR1 SGHRS, CDR2 YFSETQ. The CDR3 spans 16 residues. Unmatched junction bases numbered 7, after V lost 4 bases and J lost 1 base. The CDR3 bases are TGCGCCAGCAGCCCGGTAGCGGGGCAGTCCTACAATGAGCAGTTCTTC. Protein sequence: CASSPVAGQSYNEQFF.

The sample holds a few counts of this clonotype. The V call is TRBV5-6, the J call TRBJ2-7; D may be TRBD2 (5 bases). Germline lookup yields CDR1 SGHDT and CDR2 YYEEEE. This CDR3 region has 12 residues. With 2 bases removed from V and 6 bases from J, the gap between germline ends came to 9 bases. CDR3 amino acids: CASSLLVSEQYF. The CDR3 nucleotides read TGTGCCAGCAGCTTACTAGTATCCGAGCAGTACTTC. The full variable domain, in which reference TRBV5-6 and TRBJ2-7 provide the parts outside the CDR3, is DAGVTQSPTHLIKTRGQQVTLRCSPKSGHDTVSWYQQALGQGPQFIFQYYEEEERQRGNFPDRFSGHQFPNYSSELNVNALLLGDSALYLCASSLLVSEQYFGPGTRLTVT.

The chain uses TRBV7-9 and TRBJ2-3, with D possibly matching TRBD2 (7 bases). This CDR3 is 16 amino acids long. V was trimmed by 3 bases and J by 6 bases, leaving 19 bases between them. Looked up from germline, CDR1 is SEHNR and CDR2 is FQNEAQ (reference sequence). CDR3 residues: CASSFWAGASADTQYF. The CDR3 bases are TGTGCCAGCAGCTTCTGGGCGGGGGCTTCCGCCGATACGCAGTATTTT. Looking up the rest from reference TRBV7-9 and TRBJ2-3 gives the full variable domain: DTGVSQNPRHKITKRGQNVTFRCDPISEHNRLYWYRQTLGQGPEFLTYFQNEAQLEKSRLLSDRFSAERPKGSFSTLEIQRTEQGDSAMYLCASSFWAGASADTQYFGPGTRLTVL.

The chain couples TRBV29-1 to TRBJ1-2, with D possibly being TRBD1 (5 bases). This CDR3 is 14 amino acids long. The ends were cut back, 0 bases at V and 8 bases at J, with 16 bases in the middle. The germline CDR1 and CDR2 sequences are SQVTM and ANQGSEA. The CDR3 region has the DNA TGCAGCGTTGAAGATTATTGGGGGTCTGGCGGCTACACCTTC. Its translation: CSVEDYWGSGGYTF.

The chain recombines TRBV3-1 with TRBJ1-2; D ambiguous. This CDR3 region has 14 residues. Deletions cut 0 bases from V and 6 bases from J, with 11 bases between. CDR1 is LGHDT, CDR2 YNNKEL, per germline (reference sequence). The CDR3: CASSQDRGWDGYTF. Here the CDR3 DNA reads TGTGCCAGCAGCCAAGATCGGGGATGGGATGGCTACACCTTC.